This TCR beta chain was observed in a study of cytomegalovirus exposure and HLA in healthy donors. Study-level findings and limits: According to a subsequent analysis, TCR clusters from the first cohort were inclined to appear together in the 120 validation repertoires.

Clones were read by immunoSEQ multiplex PCR, and TCRdb kept only the in-frame ones, dropping some. The repertoire consists of 120,000 or so clones, with about 91% occurring once and the leading ten covering about 1.8%. Trimming pared 0 bases from V and 1 base from J, leaving 12 bases between. CDR3 size: 16 residues. The germline CDR1 and CDR2 sequences are MNHEY and SVGAGI. This clone has just a few counts. What it binds is unknown. The clonotype originates from a man younger than 35 in good health and CMV-seronegative. This sequence joins TRBV6-5 and TRBJ1-2; D call uncertain. The sample comprised PBMCs. The CDR3 DNA follows: TGTGCCAGCAGTTACTCCTTCCTCGGGGATAACTATGGCTACACCTTC. As protein: CASSYSFLGDNYGYTF.